The 11 T cell receptor beta chains reported below all come from one sample, sequenced in a study of shared clonotypes between healthy human individuals (dated by TCRdb to about 2020). Libraries were made using the immunoSEQ multiplex PCR assay. The clones in this table, taken by TCRdb from immuneACCESS, are in-frame only. Not every clone is retained; where verified, under half of the shortfall comes from an unresolved V gene, and the cause of the rest is unknown. The sample table contains 950,000 to 1,100,000 clones; only one count was recorded for 70% to 80% of them. Approximately 1.5% of the sample is taken by the ten largest. The sequenced sample was memory CD4+ T cells sorted from blood. The cell subset or site tag for this specimen amounts to: CD45RA-negative fraction. Every receptor here comes from a man aged 18 to 30 in good health.

The chain has TRBV5-1 and TRBJ1-4, with TRBD1 as a possible D gene (6 bases). The germline V gene has CDR1 SGHRS and CDR2 YFSETQ. The CDR3 is 15 residues long. Trimming left V 0 bases short and J 7 bases short, with 13 bases between. The CDR3, as DNA: TGCGCCAGCAGCTTGGTGGGGGGCTCCGGTGAAAAACTGTTTTTT. Translation: CASSLVGGSGEKLFF. Combining the CDR3 with reference TRBV5-1 and TRBJ1-4 gives the whole variable domain KAGVTQTPRYLIKTRGQQVTLSCSPISGHRSVSWYQQTPGQGLQFLFEYFSETQRNKGNFPGRFSGRQFSNSRSEMNVSTLELGDSALYLCASSLVGGSGEKLFFGSGTQLSVL.

The gene calls are TRBV6-5 and TRBJ2-2; D might be TRBD1 (6 bases). Germline V lookup: CDR1 MNHEY, CDR2 SVGAGI. V dropped 2 bases and J dropped 1 base, with 11 bases sitting between them. The CDR3 sequence is 16 residues long. CDR3 sequence: CASSYLKTGNTGELFF. CDR3 DNA sequence: TGTGCCAGCAGTTACCTTAAGACAGGGAACACCGGGGAGCTGTTTTTT.

This clone came up once. V usage is TRBV7-3 and J usage is TRBJ1-2; D unclear. Germline loops: CDR1 SGHTA, CDR2 FQGTGA. This CDR3 spans 12 amino acids. V was trimmed by 5 bases and J by 9 bases, leaving 13 bases between them. CDR3 sequence (DNA): TGTGCCAGCAGCCGAGCGGGAGGAAGCTACACCTTC. Its translation: CASSRAGGSYTF. Using reference TRBV7-3 and TRBJ1-2 for the parts outside the CDR3, the full variable domain is GAGVSQTPSNKVTEKGKYVELRCDPISGHTALYWYRQSLGQGPEFLIYFQGTGAADDSGLPNDRFFAVRPEGSVSTLKIQRTERGDSAVYLCASSRAGGSYTFGSGTRLTVV.

The chain recombines TRBV19 with TRBJ2-7; 8 nucleotides match TRBD1. Germline-derived CDR1 and CDR2 are LNHDA and SQIVND (reference sequence). The CDR3 loop spans 13 amino acids. V was pared by 4 bases and J by 7 bases, with 6 bases of the junction left unmatched. For the CDR3, the DNA is TGTGCCAGTAGTACAGGGGGCTCGAGGGAGCAGTACTTC. This translates into CASSTGGSREQYF. Full variable domain (rest looked up from reference TRBV19 and TRBJ2-7): DGGITQSPKYLFRKEGQNVTLSCEQNLNHDAMYWYRQDPGQGLRLIYYSQIVNDFQKGDIAEGYSVSREKKESFPLTVTSAQKNPTAFYLCASSTGGSREQYFGPGTRLTVT.

The chain combines TRBV29-1 with TRBJ1-1, with D possibly being TRBD1 (5 bases). V was pared by 4 bases and J by 5 bases, with 8 bases between. The CDR3 has 11 residues. CDR1 and CDR2 from the germline V gene are SQVTM and ANQGSEA. CDR3 in DNA: TGCAGCGTTGTGAGGGGTACTGAAGCTTTCTTT. It encodes CSVVRGTEAFF.

This clone was picked up a small number of times. The chain links TRBV19 to TRBJ2-3, with 7 bases fitting TRBD1. Per the germline V gene, CDR1 is LNHDA and CDR2 is SQIVND (reference sequence). This CDR3 has 14 amino acids. V shed 9 bases and J 0 bases; nucleotides not matched to a gene: 6. CDR3 nucleotides: TGTGCCAGCAGGGACAGTCCTAGCACAGATACGCAGTATTTT. Its translation is CASRDSPSTDTQYF. The entire variable domain, with the rest obtained from reference TRBV19 and TRBJ2-3, is as follows: DGGITQSPKYLFRKEGQNVTLSCEQNLNHDAMYWYRQDPGQGLRLIYYSQIVNDFQKGDIAEGYSVSREKKESFPLTVTSAQKNPTAFYLCASRDSPSTDTQYFGPGTRLTVL.

CDR3: CASSYREDNQPQHF. The CDR3 region has the DNA TGTGCCAGCAGTTACAGGGAAGACAATCAGCCCCAGCATTTT. The chain couples TRBV6-6 to TRBJ1-5; D is ambiguous. CDR3 length: 14 amino acids. CDR1 is MNHNY, CDR2 SVGAGI, per germline (reference sequence). Trimming took off 2 bases at V and 3 bases at J, with 8 bases between the two ends.

This clone was counted only a few times. V usage is TRBV6-6 and J usage is TRBJ1-6; D perhaps matches TRBD1 (5 bases). The V gene lost 6 bases and the J gene lost 11 bases, with 20 bases spanning the gap. The germline CDR1 and CDR2 sequences are MNHNY and SVGAGI (reference sequence). The CDR3 length is 15 residues. The CDR3 region is CASSLKEGSRTPLHF. DNA for the CDR3: TGTGCCAGCAGCCTCAAGGAGGGGAGTAGGACACCCCTCCACTTT.

This chain connects TRBV5-1 to TRBJ1-6; D gene ambiguous. The length of the CDR3 is 17 residues. CDR1 is SGHRS and CDR2 is YFSETQ in the germline V gene. Trimming pared 4 bases from V and 6 bases from J, leaving 20 bases between. The CDR3 nucleotides are TGCGCCAGCAGCCTTGGCCCACGAGACGGTGGTAATTCACCCCTCCACTTT. As protein: CASSLGPRDGGNSPLHF.

The J gene is TRBJ1-5, the V gene TRBV4-1; D uncertain. Looked up from germline, CDR1 is MGHRA and CDR2 is YSYEKL. The CDR3 contains 15 residues. Trimming left V 1 base short and J 1 base short, with 8 bases between. The CDR3 reads CASSQGTRSNQPQHF. The CDR3 DNA is TGCGCCAGCAGCCAAGGGACTCGGAGCAATCAGCCCCAGCATTTT.

This clone was recorded once. Other DNA sequences in this specimen translate into the identical CDR3. The chain is built from TRBV11-2 and TRBJ2-7; D is unclear. This CDR3 spans 13 amino acids. The germline V gene encodes CDR1 SGHAT and CDR2 FQNNGV. Deletions cut 1 base from V and 2 bases from J, with 6 bases between. This CDR3 reads CASSLGQPYEQYF. DNA for the CDR3: TGTGCCAGCAGCTTAGGTCAGCCCTACGAGCAGTACTTC. Together with reference TRBV11-2 and TRBJ2-7, the CDR3 gives the full variable domain: EAGVAQSPRYKIIEKRQSVAFWCNPISGHATLYWYQQILGQGPKLLIQFQNNGVVDDSQLPKDRFSAERLKGVDSTLKIQPAKLEDSAVYLCASSLGQPYEQYFGPGTRLTVT.